Presented here are 8 T cell receptor beta chains from one specimen sequenced in a study of blood T cell repertoires in COVID-19. Here immunoSEQ multiplex PCR was the method, and the copy in TCRdb shows in-frame clones only, minus some. Of 260,000 or so clones in the sample, 80% to 90% were seen once. Source material: peripheral blood. The receptors here all came from a woman in her seventies with acute or convalescent COVID-19.

This chain links TRBV10-1 with TRBJ1-2; no clear D. The CDR3 sequence is 13 residues long. CDR1 and CDR2 (germline): WNHNN, SYGVQD (reference sequence). Between the trimmed V and J ends, which lost 0 bases and 9 bases, there was a span of 11 bases. For the CDR3, the DNA is TGCGCCAGCAGTGAGTCGACTCGGTCACGCTACACCTTC. The encoded protein is CASSESTRSRYTF.

The rearrangement uses TRBV19 and TRBJ1-2; D ambiguous. CDR3 length equals 12 residues. The V end was cut by 7 bases, the J end by 2 bases, with 8 bases between. Germline CDR1 reads LNHDA; CDR2 reads SQIVND (reference sequence). The CDR3 coding sequence is TGTGCCAGTACGTCCTCGAACTATGGCTACACCTTC. Amino acids: CASTSSNYGYTF.

This clone was recorded only once. CDR3 nucleotides: TGTGCCAGTAACAGCATCCCCATCGGCCCTGAAGCTTTCTTT. This encodes CASNSIPIGPEAFF. The chain couples TRBV19 to TRBJ1-1, with D uncertain. CDR3 length: 14 residues. V gave up 7 bases and J gave up 6 bases, with 18 bases separating them. Germline lookup yields CDR1 LNHDA and CDR2 SQIVND (reference sequence).

V is TRBV30 and J is TRBJ1-1, with a weak D call TRBD1 (5 bases). Trimming cost V 2 bases and J 1 base, with 8 bases left between them. CDR1 is GTSNPN and CDR2 is SVGIG in the germline V gene (reference sequence). The CDR3 sequence is 13 residues long. CDR3 protein: CAWSWGWNTEAFF. Written as DNA, the CDR3 is TGTGCCTGGAGTTGGGGCTGGAACACTGAAGCTTTCTTT. Together with reference TRBV30 and TRBJ1-1, the CDR3 gives the full variable domain: SQTIHQWPATLVQPVGSPLSLECTVEGTSNPNLYWYRQAAGRGLQLLFYSVGIGQISSEVPQNLSASRPQDRQFILSSKKLLLSDSGFYLCAWSWGWNTEAFFGQGTRLTVV.

The chain combines TRBV15 with TRBJ2-2; maybe TRBD1 (5 bases). This CDR3 spans 16 amino acids. Germline loops: CDR1 LNHNV, CDR2 YYDKDF (reference sequence). Trimming cost V 5 bases and J 7 bases, with 20 bases left between them. The CDR3 sequence is CATSERQPSSGGELFF. CDR3 nucleotide sequence: TGTGCCACCAGCGAAAGACAGCCGAGTAGTGGCGGGGAGCTGTTTTTT.

The chain links TRBV15 to TRBJ2-7; TRBD1 matches 10 bases. The junction had 13 bases not matched to a gene; V was cut back by 1 base and J by 4 bases. This CDR3 comprises 18 residues. Per germline, CDR1 LNHNV and CDR2 YYDKDF (reference sequence). This CDR3 is CATSRVGGSGTGAYEQYF. The CDR3 region has the DNA TGTGCCACCAGCAGAGTAGGGGGATCCGGGACAGGGGCATACGAGCAGTACTTC.

This clone was counted a single time. The chain links TRBV6-4 to TRBJ2-7, with 10 bases identical to TRBD1. J was trimmed by 5 bases and V by 7 bases; bases with no gene match: 5. Germline V gene lookup returns CDR1 MRHNA and CDR2 SNTAGT. CDR3 length: 13 amino acids. As DNA, the CDR3 is TGTGCCAGCACTCGGGACAGGGGCAACGAGCAGTACTTC. This translates into CASTRDRGNEQYF.

The V and J genes are TRBV9 and TRBJ1-6; TRBD1 matches at 10 bases. The CDR3 is 15 amino acids. The ends lost 0 bases at V and 7 bases at J; junction bases unmatched: 1. Looked up from germline, CDR1 is SGDLS and CDR2 is YYNGEE. Here the CDR3 reads CASSVEGQGNSPLHF. In DNA form, the CDR3 reads TGTGCCAGCAGCGTAGAGGGACAGGGGAATTCACCCCTCCACTTT.